Listed here are 10 T cell receptor beta chains from one sample, sequenced in a study of T-cell memory formation after mild COVID-19. A single record per CDR3 protein comes from TCRdb applying MiXCR to the 5' RACE reads. The repertoire holds 400,000 to 500,000 distinct CDR3 sequences, around 20% seen once, with around 9.2% in the top ten. Sequencing was carried out using PBMCs or a T cell subset sorted from them (not recorded which). Receptors originate from an adult woman who had mild COVID-19 (a few samples of this study predate the infection). Cell type and time point are not known.

This chain connects TRBV6-6 to TRBJ1-3; D is unresolved. With 0 bases removed from V and 9 bases from J, the gap between germline ends came to 9 bases. Germline V gene data show CDR1 as MNHNY and CDR2 as SVGAGI (reference sequence). The CDR3 contains 13 residues. The CDR3 here is CASSYSERGTIYF. The CDR3 region has the DNA TGTGCCAGCAGTTACTCGGAGCGCGGCACCATATATTTT.

This clonotype came up a few times. V gene TRBV7-6 combines with J gene TRBJ2-3; D unclear. Germline assignment: CDR1 SGHVS and CDR2 FNYEAQ. There are 15 residues in the CDR3. Trimming stripped 1 base from V and 2 bases from J, with 10 bases between. CDR3: CASSLGPPLTDTQYF. CDR3 in DNA: TGTGCCAGCAGCTTAGGACCCCCCCTCACAGATACGCAGTATTTT.

The chain is built from TRBV20-1 and TRBJ1-1; D is uncertain. V dropped 1 base and J dropped 4 bases, with 13 bases sitting between them. The CDR3 runs 14 residues. CDR1 is DFQATT and CDR2 is SNEGSKA in the germline V gene (reference sequence). For the CDR3, the DNA is TGCAGTGCTAGAGTGAGAGGGCCCATCACTGAAGCTTTCTTT. Translated: CSARVRGPITEAFF.

This clonotype was detected only a few times. The genes are TRBV6-5 and TRBJ2-1; D perhaps matches TRBD1 (6 bases). V was clipped by 2 bases and J by 9 bases, with 17 bases between them. From germline, CDR1 is MNHEY and CDR2 SVGAGI. CDR3 length: 15 amino acids. The CDR3 region has the DNA TGTGCCAGCAGTTACCTTCAACAGGGTCCGGCTGAGCAGTTCTTC. It codes for CASSYLQQGPAEQFF.

This sequence joins TRBV29-1 and TRBJ2-1; perhaps TRBD2 as D (6 bases). The CDR3 spans 13 residues. The germline CDR1 and CDR2 sequences are SQVTM and ANQGSEA. Trimming cost V 4 bases and J 6 bases, with 13 bases left between them. CDR3: CSVGQGGLNEQFF. As DNA, the CDR3 is TGCAGCGTTGGGCAGGGAGGTCTCAATGAGCAGTTCTTC.

This clonotype has more than one count but fewer than ten. The gene calls are TRBV27 and TRBJ2-2, with D possibly matching TRBD2 (6 bases). The CDR3 has 13 residues. With 5 bases removed from V and 8 bases from J, the gap between germline ends came to 12 bases. Germline V gene data show CDR1 as MNHEY and CDR2 as SMNVEV (reference sequence). CDR3 DNA sequence: TGTGCCAGCAGTCCACTCGCGGGAGGGGAGCTGTTTTTT. Protein sequence: CASSPLAGGELFF.

As for this clonotype: One end of the junction is discordant with germline, which a read error may explain. The chain links TRBV2 to TRBJ2-2; D remains ambiguous. Germline V gene sequence: CDR1 SNHLY, CDR2 FYNNEI. This CDR3 region has 12 residues. This chain's CDR3 is CASREGPGELFF. For the CDR3, the DNA is TGTGCCAGCAGGGAAGGTCCCGGGGAGCTGTTTTTT.

This clonotype was seen a few times. The V gene is TRBV6-2 or TRBV6-3, the J gene TRBJ1-1, with TRBD1 matching 7 bases. The CDR3 is 15 residues long. The germline CDR1 and CDR2 sequences are MNHEY and SVGEGT. Trimming cost V 8 bases and J 6 bases; bases outside gene matches: 15. CDR3 in DNA: TGTGCCAGCCAGGGGCTCATTAACAGGGGTTCTGAAGCTTTCTTT. Amino acids: CASQGLINRGSEAFF.

This clonotype was observed a few times. The J gene is TRBJ1-1, the V gene TRBV30; D is undetermined. Germline CDR1 reads GTSNPN; CDR2 reads SVGIG (reference sequence). V was clipped by 0 bases and J by 6 bases, with 14 bases between them. This CDR3 spans 14 amino acids. The CDR3 DNA reads TGTGCCTGGAGTGTACATGAAGGGAAAGCTGAAGCTTTCTTT. Protein: CAWSVHEGKAEAFF.

This clonotype occurred a few times. This chain uses TRBV7-3 with TRBJ1-6; perhaps TRBD1 as D (5 bases). With 7 bases removed from V and 10 bases from J, the gap between germline ends came to 17 bases. CDR3 length equals 14 residues. Germline CDR1 SGHTA, CDR2 FQGTGA. The CDR3 loop reads CASNHRRKNSPLHF. The CDR3 DNA reads as TGTGCCAGCAACCACAGGCGAAAGAACTCACCCCTCCACTTT.